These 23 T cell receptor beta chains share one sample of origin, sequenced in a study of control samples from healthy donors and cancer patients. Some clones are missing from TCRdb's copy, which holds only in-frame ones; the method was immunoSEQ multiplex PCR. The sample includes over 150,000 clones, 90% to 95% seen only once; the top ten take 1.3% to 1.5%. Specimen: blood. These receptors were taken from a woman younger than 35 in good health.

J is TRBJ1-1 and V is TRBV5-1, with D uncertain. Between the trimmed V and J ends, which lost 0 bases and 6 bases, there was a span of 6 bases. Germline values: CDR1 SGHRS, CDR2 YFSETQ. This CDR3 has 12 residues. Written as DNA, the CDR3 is TGCGCCAGCAGCTTGGAAGGTGCTGAAGCTTTCTTT. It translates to CASSLEGAEAFF.

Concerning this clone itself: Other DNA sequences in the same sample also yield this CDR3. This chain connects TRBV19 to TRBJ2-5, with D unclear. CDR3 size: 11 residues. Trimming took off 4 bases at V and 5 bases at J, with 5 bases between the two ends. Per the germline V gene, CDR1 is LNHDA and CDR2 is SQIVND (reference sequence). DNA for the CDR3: TGTGCCAGTAGTAATGGGGAGACCCAGTACTTC. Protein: CASSNGETQYF.

CDR3: CASSPPGNNEQFF. The CDR3 bases are TGTGCCAGCAGTCCCCCGGGGAACAATGAGCAGTTCTTC. V usage is TRBV27 and J usage is TRBJ2-1; tentative D call: TRBD2 (5 bases). From germline, CDR1 is MNHEY and CDR2 SMNVEV (reference sequence). V gave up 5 bases and J gave up 5 bases, with 10 bases separating them. CDR3 length: 13 residues.

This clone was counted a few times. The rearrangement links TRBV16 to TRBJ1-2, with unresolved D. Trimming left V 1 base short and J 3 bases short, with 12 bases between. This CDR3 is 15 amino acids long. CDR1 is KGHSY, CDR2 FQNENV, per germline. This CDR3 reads CASSQYEGEDYGYTF. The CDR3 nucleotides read TGTGCCAGCAGCCAATACGAGGGAGAAGACTATGGCTACACCTTC.

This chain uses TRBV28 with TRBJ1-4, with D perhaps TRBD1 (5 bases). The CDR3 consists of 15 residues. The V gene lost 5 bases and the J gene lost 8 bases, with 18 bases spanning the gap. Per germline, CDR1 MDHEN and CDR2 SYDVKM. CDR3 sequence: CASSPWSRVREKLFF. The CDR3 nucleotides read TGTGCCAGCAGTCCTTGGTCCAGGGTCAGGGAAAAACTGTTTTTT.

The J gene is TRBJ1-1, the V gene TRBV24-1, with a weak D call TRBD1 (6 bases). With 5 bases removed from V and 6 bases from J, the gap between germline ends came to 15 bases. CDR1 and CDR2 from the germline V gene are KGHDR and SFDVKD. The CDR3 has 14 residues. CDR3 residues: CATSGAGELPEAFF. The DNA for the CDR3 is TGTGCCACCAGTGGGGCAGGGGAGCTACCTGAAGCTTTCTTT.

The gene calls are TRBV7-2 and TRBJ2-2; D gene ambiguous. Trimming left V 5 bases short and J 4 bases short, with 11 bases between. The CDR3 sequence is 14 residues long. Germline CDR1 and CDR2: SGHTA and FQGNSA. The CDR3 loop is CASSIRTSTGELFF. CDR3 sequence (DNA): TGTGCCAGCAGCATACGGACGTCCACCGGGGAGCTGTTTTTT.

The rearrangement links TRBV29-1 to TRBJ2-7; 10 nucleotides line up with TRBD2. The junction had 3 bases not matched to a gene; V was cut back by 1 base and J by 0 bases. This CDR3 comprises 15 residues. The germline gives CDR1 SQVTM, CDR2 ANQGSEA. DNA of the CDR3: TGCAGCGTTGAAGCTCGACTAGCGGGCTCCTACGAGCAGTACTTC. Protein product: CSVEARLAGSYEQYF.

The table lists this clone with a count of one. CDR3 sequence: CASSYSREYGYTF. In nucleotides, the CDR3 is TGTGCCAGCAGTTACAGCAGGGAATATGGCTACACCTTC. The chain joins TRBV6-5 to TRBJ1-2, with D possibly matching TRBD1 (5 bases). There are 13 residues in the CDR3. Germline loops: CDR1 MNHEY, CDR2 SVGAGI. V was trimmed by 2 bases and J by 5 bases, leaving 9 bases between them.

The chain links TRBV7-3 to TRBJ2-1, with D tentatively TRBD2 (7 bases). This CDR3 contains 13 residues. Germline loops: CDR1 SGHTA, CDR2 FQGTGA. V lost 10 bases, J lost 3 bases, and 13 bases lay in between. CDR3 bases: TGTGCCACCAAGGGGGGGAGCTACAATGAGCAGTTCTTC. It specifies CATKGGSYNEQFF.

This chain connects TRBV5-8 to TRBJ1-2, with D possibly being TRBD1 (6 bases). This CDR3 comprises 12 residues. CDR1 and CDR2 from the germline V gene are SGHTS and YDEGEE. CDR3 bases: TGTGCTGCGGGGGGCGCCAACTATGGCTACACCTTC. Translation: CAAGGANYGYTF.

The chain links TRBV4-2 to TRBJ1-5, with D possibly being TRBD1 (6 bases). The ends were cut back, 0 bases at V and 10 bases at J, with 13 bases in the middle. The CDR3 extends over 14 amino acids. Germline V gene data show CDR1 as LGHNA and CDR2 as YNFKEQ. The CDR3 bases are TGTGCCAGCAGCCAAGAGGCAGTAGGGGGTCCCCAGCATTTT. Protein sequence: CASSQEAVGGPQHF.

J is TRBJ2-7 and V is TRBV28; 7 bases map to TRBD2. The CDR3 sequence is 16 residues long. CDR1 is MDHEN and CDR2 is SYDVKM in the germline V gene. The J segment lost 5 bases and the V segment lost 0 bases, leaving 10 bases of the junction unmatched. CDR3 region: CASSLWRPGGGDEQYF. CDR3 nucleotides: TGTGCCAGCAGTTTATGGAGACCGGGGGGAGGGGACGAGCAGTACTTC.

CDR3 loop: CASSRLAGETQYF. CDR3 nucleotide sequence: TGTGCCAGCAGCCGACTAGCAGGAGAGACCCAGTACTTC. The chain joins TRBV7-2 to TRBJ2-5; 7 bases align to TRBD2. The CDR3 length is 13 residues. The V and J ends lost 5 bases and 4 bases, in that order; junction bases with no gene match: 4. In germline, CDR1 is SGHTA, CDR2 FQGNSA.

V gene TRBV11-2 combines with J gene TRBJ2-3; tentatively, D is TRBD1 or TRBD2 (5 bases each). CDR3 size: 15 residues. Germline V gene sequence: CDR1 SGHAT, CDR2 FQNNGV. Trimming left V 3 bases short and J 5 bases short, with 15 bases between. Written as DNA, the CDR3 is TGTGCCAGCAGCTTTTCCGGGACCGCGGAAGATACGCAGTATTTT. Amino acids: CASSFSGTAEDTQYF.

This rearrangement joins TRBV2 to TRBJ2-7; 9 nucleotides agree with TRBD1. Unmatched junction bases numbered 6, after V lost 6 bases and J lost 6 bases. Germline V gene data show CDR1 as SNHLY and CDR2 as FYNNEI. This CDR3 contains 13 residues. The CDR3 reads CASRVGQGREQYF. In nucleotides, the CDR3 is TGTGCCAGCAGGGTGGGACAGGGCCGCGAGCAGTACTTC.

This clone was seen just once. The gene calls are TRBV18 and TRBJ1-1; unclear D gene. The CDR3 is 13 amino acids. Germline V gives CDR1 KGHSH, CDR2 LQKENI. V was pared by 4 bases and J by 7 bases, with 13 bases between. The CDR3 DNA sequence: TGTGCCAGCTCACGGACCGCGGGAATTGAAGCTTTCTTT. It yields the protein CASSRTAGIEAFF.

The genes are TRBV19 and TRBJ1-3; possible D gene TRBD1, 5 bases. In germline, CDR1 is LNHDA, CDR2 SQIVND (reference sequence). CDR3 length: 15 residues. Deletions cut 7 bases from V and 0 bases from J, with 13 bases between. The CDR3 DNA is TGTGCCAGTATTTCTCGGGGGACCTCTGGAAACACCATATATTTT. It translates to CASISRGTSGNTIYF.

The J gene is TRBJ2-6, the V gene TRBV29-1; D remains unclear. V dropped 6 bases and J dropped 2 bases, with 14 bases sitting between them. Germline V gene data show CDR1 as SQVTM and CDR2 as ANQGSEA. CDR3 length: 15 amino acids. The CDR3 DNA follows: TGCAGCGTCCCAGATCCAGAGGCTGGGGCCAACGTCCTGACTTTC. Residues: CSVPDPEAGANVLTF.

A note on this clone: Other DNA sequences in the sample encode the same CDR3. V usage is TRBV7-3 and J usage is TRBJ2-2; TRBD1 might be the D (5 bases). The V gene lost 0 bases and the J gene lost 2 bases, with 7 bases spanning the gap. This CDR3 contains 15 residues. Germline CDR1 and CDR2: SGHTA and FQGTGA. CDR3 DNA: TGTGCCAGCAGCTTAACAGGGGCAAACACCGGGGAGCTGTTTTTT. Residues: CASSLTGANTGELFF.

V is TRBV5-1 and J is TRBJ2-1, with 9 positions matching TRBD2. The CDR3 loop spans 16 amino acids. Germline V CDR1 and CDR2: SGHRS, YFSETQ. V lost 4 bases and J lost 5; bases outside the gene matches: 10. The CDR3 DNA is TGCGCCAGCAGCCCGTATAGCGGGGGTCCAGACAATGAGCAGTTCTTC. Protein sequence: CASSPYSGGPDNEQFF. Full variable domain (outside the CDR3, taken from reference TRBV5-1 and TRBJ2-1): KAGVTQTPRYLIKTRGQQVTLSCSPISGHRSVSWYQQTPGQGLQFLFEYFSETQRNKGNFPGRFSGRQFSNSRSEMNVSTLELGDSALYLCASSPYSGGPDNEQFFGPGTRLTVL.

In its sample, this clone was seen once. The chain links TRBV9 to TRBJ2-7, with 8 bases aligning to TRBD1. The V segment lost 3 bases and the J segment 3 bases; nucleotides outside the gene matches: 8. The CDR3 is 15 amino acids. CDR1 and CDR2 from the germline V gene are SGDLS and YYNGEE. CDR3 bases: TGTGCCAGCAGCGCGGCTGGACAGGGAATCTACGAGCAGTACTTC. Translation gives CASSAAGQGIYEQYF.

CDR3 in amino acids: CASSMGGRSGNQPQHF. The CDR3 DNA sequence: TGTGCCAGTAGTATGGGTGGACGATCAGGCAATCAGCCCCAGCATTTT. The chain carries TRBV19 and TRBJ1-5; D ambiguous. CDR3 length: 16 amino acids. The germline gives CDR1 LNHDA, CDR2 SQIVND (reference sequence). V was trimmed by 3 bases and J by 2 bases, leaving 14 bases between them.